This T cell receptor (beta chain) was sequenced for a study of cytomegalovirus exposure and HLA in healthy donors (dated by TCRdb to 2015 to 2018). Study-wide context: According to an earlier analysis of a few hundred of the donors, 150 million to 200 million T cells yielded 117 million unique TCR beta sequences and 276 Gb of sequence data. HLA typing included class I and class II loci at four-digit resolution. Typing coverage differed by locus: A, B, C, DRB1 and DQB1 were typed in roughly 629-640 donors, DQA1 in around 500, DPA1 in 606, and DPB1 in just under 490. The later analysis used no new phenotypic data to find candidate immune exposures, relying instead on TCR beta sequences and their occurrence across donors. Around 300 gigabases of sequencing data and tens of millions of unique TCR sequences were included in an early release covering over 600 HLA-typed donors. The study combined high-throughput TCR immunosequencing, statistical association of individual TCRs with disease status, and machine learning to predict cytomegalovirus infection status. The study profiled the T cell repertoires of some 610 subjects by immunosequencing and related them to cytomegalovirus serostatus. The study aimed to test whether cataloging public T cell receptors could reveal signatures of past pathogen exposure. Across approximately 400 genotyped donors of the cohort, an average of about 240,000 unique TCR beta nucleotide sequences per donor were sequenced, and 15% to 20% of those sequences were non-productive. Donor age, sex, ethnicity and CMV serostatus were compiled together with the repertoire data. Because of strong linkage in the cohort, a few DR-DQ haplotypes were treated as single units for association and clustering. A later genetic analysis used genome-wide SNP genotypes for about 65% of the roughly 700 donors, treating that subset as a discovery cohort. All discovery cohort repertoires had been generated on a single sequencing platform. To study patterns of TCR occurrence, a later analysis re-analyzed previously published TCR beta repertoires from more than 550 donors and added high-resolution HLA genotyping. Among the approximately 400 genotyped donors, 75% to 90% belonged to the genetic ancestry cluster associated with self-reported Caucasian donors. An earlier analysis of about 620 of the donors applied high-throughput TCR beta sequencing to assess whether each TCR beta V gene segment acted as functional or pseudogenic. Besides the first cohort of about 730 subjects, a separate validation cohort made up of about 120 different subjects was used.

Taken from the germline V gene, the CDR1 and CDR2 loops are MNHEY and SVGAGI. From the cysteine up to the phenylalanine, the CDR3 has a length of 15 residues. The only DNA kept is the CDR3, 45 bases in frame from the first base. After removal of 2 bases from V and 3 bases from J, the junction retains 6 bases not matched to a gene. A note on this clone: Its antigen is still unknown. No base-level quality is on record; no much larger clone is a single base apart.

Library preparation used the immunoSEQ multiplex PCR assay. For the multiplex PCR, a mixture combining 60 forward primers for TCR Vbeta segments and 13 reverse primers for TCR Jbeta segments was used. The CDR3 region of rearranged TCR beta genes was amplified from genomic DNA with a multiplex PCR assay. The Illumina HiSeq System was used to sequence the amplified TCR beta libraries as 87-base-pair reads. Under the source paper's analysis protocol: A later analysis counted about 80 million unique TCR beta chains across the approximately 700 repertoires, and some 11 million of these chains were shared by at least two donors. To remove PCR and sequencing errors, raw reads were error-corrected and collapsed into unique sequences using a nearest-neighbor algorithm that merged closely related sequences. V, D and J gene segments were assigned by aligning CDR3 sequences to IMGT reference sequences. For a sequence to be retained, at least a six-nucleotide match to both a V gene segment and a J gene segment was required. A rearrangement was called productive if the CDR3 had no stop codons and remained in frame with V and J, and every other rearrangement was called non-productive. CDR3 was defined by IMGT convention, running from the second conserved V-encoded cysteine to the conserved J-encoded phenylalanine. Sequences without an unambiguous match to a single V gene segment were excluded from the earlier analysis of a few hundred of the donors. In an earlier analysis of 500 to 750 of the donors, V segments were called functional above 56.7% productive rearrangements and were called segregating when the between-donor standard deviation exceeded 5%. A statistical classification framework was built to diagnose cytomegalovirus status from the catalog of TCR beta chain sequences. In a later analysis, TCR nucleotide sequences were compared against IMGT/GENE-DB human TR gene sequences so that V and J genes could be assigned. The TCRdist pipeline was used in a later analysis to assign CDR3 sequences and most-parsimonious VDJ recombination scenarios. In a later analysis, each TCR beta chain was defined by its CDR3 amino acid sequence together with its V-gene family, and reads lacking a unique V-gene family were excluded. A later analysis removed several hundred highly shared, low-generation-probability nucleotide sequences to deal with suspected cross-contamination and a sequencing artifact. For each public chain, a later analysis derived a clonal expansion index from normalized ranks of inferred template counts within each repertoire. Generation probabilities in a later analysis came from a VDJ recombination model fitted to out-of-frame rearrangements, and those results were checked against IGoR. A later analysis scored TCR-TCR, TCR-HLA and TCR-CMV co-occurrence with hypergeometric tests, applying a repertoire-size bias correction to TCR pairs. A later analysis estimated false discovery rates by permuting HLA or CMV assignments 20 times. In a later analysis, co-occurring TCRs were grouped using DBSCAN, with TCRdist sequence similarity added in when clustering inside HLA-allele-positive subsets. Repertoires with fewer than 30,000 or more than 120,000 public chains were left out of co-occurrence clustering, as were about 5 repertoires with anomalous nucleotide sharing. TCRdb obtained this table from immuneACCESS and retained in-frame rearrangements with V and J assigned. These tables miss some clones; where compared with another copy, unresolved V genes account for less than half of the shortfall, and the remainder is unexplained. V and J calls and clone size are copied from that table; D and trimming were computed from the DNA. Counted in this sample were about 150,000 clones; approximately 78% of them appeared once. The top ten hold just over 8% of the sample.

Broad study findings and their caveats: Most TCR sequences were observed very rarely across donors, whereas some public TCRs were present in many individuals. A further reported finding was that TCR beta sequences accurately predicted the HLA-A and HLA-B alleles for most subjects in the first cohort. Cytomegalovirus status was reported to be diagnosed by the classifier with high specificity and sensitivity in both the original and validation cohorts. Because the 87-base-pair reads could not distinguish some IMGT-functional V segments, including TRBV6-2 and TRBV6-3, those segments were excluded. Strong co-occurrence of HLA alleles, especially DR and DQ, made assigning TCR associations to individual alleles difficult. Compared with equally common non-associated chains, HLA-associated TCR beta chains in a later analysis were more clonally expanded and had lower generation probabilities. An association between a missense DCLRE1C variant and V-gene and J-gene trimming of TCR beta chains was found in a later genetic analysis and replicated in an independent cohort. A later analysis reported that several top co-occurrence clusters appeared linked to parvovirus B19, influenza, CMV and Epstein-Barr virus. A later analysis found that TCR association rates varied across HLA loci, with DRB1 alleles showing the most associated TCRs and HLA-C alleles the fewest. The earlier analysis of 450 to 700 of the donors excluded fewer than 20 rarely observed V segments, including chromosome 9 orphons, because counts were too low. In a later genetic analysis, fewer N-insertions in productive TCRs were reported among donors in an Asian-associated ancestry cluster than the roughly 700-donor mean. An earlier analysis of approximately 570 of the donors showed that most TCR beta V segments appeared in productive rearrangements either about 87% or about 30% of the time, which broadly matched IMGT annotations. A cluster of highly shared sequence variants was judged likely to represent a technical artifact of the sequencing pipeline. In a later analysis, most CMV-associated TCR beta chains were found to appear HLA-restricted, with HLA associations seemingly driven largely by CMV exposure. The study gave a list of 150 to 200 TCR beta chains associated with cytomegalovirus. At a false discovery rate of 0.05, a later analysis linked some 17,000 TCR beta sequences to specific HLA alleles. Sequencing depth was assumed to be roughly uniform across donors in the presence/absence analyses, though that assumption may not hold. Correlated functional status among segregating V segments might reflect linkage disequilibrium, but an unknown experimental factor could not be ruled out. Because HLA typing was unavailable for some donors at each locus, only the typed subset was used in association tests. For the cohort, immune exposure information was limited to CMV serostatus. According to the authors, the approach could potentially be generalized to other disease states and immunological phenotypes. In vitro tests confirmed that a few of the cytomegalovirus-associated TCR beta chains recognize cytomegalovirus antigens. In this cohort, only TCR beta chains were sequenced, and detectable features were limited by the absence of alpha or paired-chain data.

The cohort consisted of 650 to 850 healthy bone marrow donors. At the time of sampling, all cohort members were nominally healthy, though unrecorded immune exposures were likely present. The donor was CMV seropositive and belonged to the group of some 290 seropositive cohort members. A peripheral blood sample was collected from each donor, and TCR beta sequencing was performed on peripheral blood mononuclear cells. The Qiagen DNeasy Blood Extraction Kit was used to extract genomic DNA from the blood cell samples. The rearranged chain carries TRBV6-5 and TRBJ2-5; TRBD1 matches 7 bases in the middle. The sequence was collected from a woman between 45 and 60 years old in good health and CMV-seropositive. The sequenced sample consisted of PBMCs. The CDR3 reads CASSYNNRGEETQYF. The nucleotides read TGTGCCAGCAGTTACAATAACAGGGGCGAAGAGACCCAGTACTTC.